Below, 18 T cell receptor beta chains from the same sample are listed, as sequenced in a study of glioma-infiltrating T cells after dendritic cell vaccination. Profiled with immunoSEQ multiplex PCR; TCRdb holds only in-frame clones, not every one. The data show roughly 47,000 clones, roughly 87% seen once. This specimen was blood, taken before dendritic cell vaccination. These receptors were collected from a human donor with glioblastoma.

The chain combines TRBV6-6 with TRBJ2-7; possible D gene TRBD2, 6 bases. CDR1 MNHNY and CDR2 SVGAGI come from the germline V gene (reference sequence). V dropped 2 bases and J dropped 0 bases, with 8 bases sitting between them. This CDR3 region has 14 residues. The CDR3 DNA reads as TGTGCCAGCAGTTACGCTAGCGACTCCTACGAGCAGTACTTC. It encodes CASSYASDSYEQYF.

The rearrangement uses TRBV7-3 and TRBJ1-1; no clear D. Germline CDR1 reads SGHTA; CDR2 reads FQGTGA. This CDR3 comprises 16 residues. V lost 5 bases and J 0 bases, leaving 16 bases between the germline ends. The CDR3 DNA is TGTGCCAGCAGCCCCAGTGGAGGGTCCATGAACACTGAAGCTTTCTTT. This codes for CASSPSGGSMNTEAFF.

This chain uses TRBV30 with TRBJ1-2; 9 nucleotides line up with TRBD1. The CDR3 runs to 14 residues. Germline-derived CDR1 and CDR2 are GTSNPN and SVGIG (reference sequence). Trimming removed 7 bases from V and 1 base from J; junction bases left unmatched: 7. This CDR3 is CASRRQGGNYGYTF. The CDR3 coding sequence is TGTGCCTCCCGACGACAGGGGGGTAACTATGGCTACACCTTC.

The chain is built from TRBV27 and TRBJ1-2, with 8 bases lining up with TRBD1. The junction had 6 bases not matched to a gene; V was cut back by 5 bases and J by 4 bases. CDR3 length: 14 amino acids. The germline V gene has CDR1 MNHEY and CDR2 SMNVEV (reference sequence). CDR3 bases: TGTGCCAGCAGTGGTCAGGGGGCGGGCTATGGCTACACCTTC. Amino acid sequence: CASSGQGAGYGYTF.

The sample holds one count of this clone. V gene TRBV11-3 combines with J gene TRBJ2-3; 7 positions match TRBD2. Germline V gives CDR1 SGHNT, CDR2 YENEEA. The CDR3 has 15 amino acids. Losses at the gene ends were 1 base for V and 5 bases for J; bases not matched to a gene: 6. CDR3 coding DNA: TGTGCCAGCAGCTTAGGGGCGGGAGCCGGAGATACGCAGTATTTT. As protein: CASSLGAGAGDTQYF.

The rearrangement joins TRBV19 to TRBJ1-5, with D tentatively TRBD1 (5 bases). V was cut by 8 bases and J by 7 bases, with 15 bases left in between. The germline gives CDR1 LNHDA, CDR2 SQIVND (reference sequence). This CDR3 spans 13 amino acids. CDR3 sequence (DNA): TGTGCCAGTCACGGGACTCTGGGCCAGCCCCAGCATTTT. The encoded protein is CASHGTLGQPQHF.

This chain uses TRBV7-2 with TRBJ1-4; TRBD1 aligns across 7 bases. Germline loops: CDR1 SGHTA, CDR2 FQGNSA. Losses at the gene ends were 3 bases for V and 7 bases for J; bases not matched to a gene: 5. This CDR3 contains 14 residues. The CDR3 loop is CASSLPGGGEKLFF. The CDR3 DNA is TGTGCCAGCAGCTTGCCAGGGGGAGGTGAAAAACTGTTTTTT.

V usage is TRBV19 and J usage is TRBJ1-2, with no clear D. There are 14 residues in the CDR3. Germline V CDR1 and CDR2: LNHDA, SQIVND (reference sequence). Trimming took 1 base from V and 2 from J, leaving 8 bases between them. CDR3 residues: CASSIVGGNYGYTF. The CDR3 bases are TGTGCCAGTAGTATAGTTGGAGGGAACTATGGCTACACCTTC.

Comment on this clone: Different DNA sequences within this sample yield the same CDR3. This chain connects TRBV29-1 to TRBJ1-4, with 7 bases matching TRBD1. CDR1 and CDR2 from the germline V gene are SQVTM and ANQGSEA. The junction had 8 bases not matched to a gene; V was cut back by 1 base and J by 0 bases. CDR3 length: 17 residues. The CDR3 loop reads CSVEVGGQPATNEKLFF. The DNA for the CDR3 is TGCAGCGTTGAAGTCGGGGGACAGCCCGCAACTAATGAAAAACTGTTTTTT. Looking up the rest from reference TRBV29-1 and TRBJ1-4 gives the full variable domain: SAVISQKPSRDICQRGTSLTIQCQVDSQVTMMFWYRQQPGQSLTLIATANQGSEATYESGFVIDKFPISRPNLTFSTLTVSNMSPEDSSIYLCSVEVGGQPATNEKLFFGSGTQLSVL.

The rearrangement uses TRBV4-3 and TRBJ1-2, with D perhaps TRBD1 (5 bases). The germline V gene encodes CDR1 LGHNA and CDR2 YSLEER. Trimming pared 2 bases from V and 3 bases from J, leaving 7 bases between. The CDR3 runs to 13 residues. CDR3 coding DNA: TGCGCCAGCAGCCAATCGACAGACTATGGCTACACCTTC. As protein: CASSQSTDYGYTF.

V gene TRBV5-1 combines with J gene TRBJ1-2; 7 nucleotides agree with TRBD1. The CDR3 is 13 residues long. V shed 4 bases, J shed 7 bases, and the junction held 7 bases outside the gene matches. Germline CDR1 reads SGHRS; CDR2 reads YFSETQ. Here the CDR3 DNA reads TGCGCCAGCAGCATCGGGACAGTTGGTGGCTACACCTTC. Translation: CASSIGTVGGYTF.

The chain is built from TRBV9 and TRBJ2-7, with TRBD2 identical over 9 bases. Germline values: CDR1 SGDLS, CDR2 YYNGEE. Unmatched junction bases numbered 7, after V lost 1 base and J lost 2 bases. The CDR3 spans 16 residues. The CDR3: CASSVTAGGPAYEQYF. The CDR3 DNA is TGTGCCAGCAGCGTAACGGCGGGAGGGCCTGCCTACGAGCAGTACTTC.

The genes are TRBV19 and TRBJ1-6, with unresolved D. Germline V gene data show CDR1 as LNHDA and CDR2 as SQIVND (reference sequence). CDR3 length: 14 amino acids. The V gene lost 4 bases and the J gene lost 8 bases, with 12 bases spanning the gap. CDR3 sequence (DNA): TGTGCCAGTAGTACTTCGGGTCAGCATTCACCCCTCCACTTT. The encoded protein is CASSTSGQHSPLHF.

This chain links TRBV19 with TRBJ2-5; perhaps TRBD2 as D (5 bases). Trimming removed 1 base at V and 0 bases at J, with 12 bases between. The germline V gene has CDR1 LNHDA and CDR2 SQIVND (reference sequence). This CDR3 has 16 residues. CDR3 residues: CASSIGPAVDQETQYF. In DNA form, the CDR3 reads TGTGCCAGTAGTATAGGCCCAGCGGTGGACCAAGAGACCCAGTACTTC.

This clone has only a few counts. This chain uses TRBV7-8 with TRBJ2-5, with TRBD1 as a possible D gene (6 bases). V was shortened by 3 bases and J by 4 bases, with 21 bases between the two germline ends. Germline V gene data show CDR1 as SGHVS and CDR2 as FQNEAQ. There are 17 residues in the CDR3. CDR3: CASSFKTGQGTSETQYF. The CDR3 DNA sequence: TGTGCCAGCAGCTTTAAGACAGGACAAGGCACTTCAGAGACCCAGTACTTC.

The chain joins TRBV11-2 to TRBJ1-1; 8 nucleotides line up with TRBD1. Looked up from germline, CDR1 is SGHAT and CDR2 is FQNNGV. Germline trimming cut 5 bases from V and 7 bases from J; bases unmatched to any gene: 6. The CDR3 is 13 amino acids. This CDR3 reads CASSPFGQGEAFF. Here the CDR3 DNA reads TGTGCCAGCAGCCCCTTTGGACAGGGTGAAGCTTTCTTT.

In nucleotides, the CDR3 is TGCGCCAGCAGCTCCCCTCGGATTGGGGGGACGACAGATACGCAGTATTTT. Translating it yields CASSSPRIGGTTDTQYF. V usage is TRBV5-1 and J usage is TRBJ2-3, with D possibly TRBD2 on 6 matching bases. The V and J ends lost 3 bases and 3 bases respectively, with 20 bases between them. The germline V gene encodes CDR1 SGHRS and CDR2 YFSETQ. This CDR3 contains 17 residues.

The genes are TRBV5-4 and TRBJ2-6; 8 bases line up with TRBD1. The ends lost 5 bases at V and 0 bases at J; junction bases unmatched: 7. There are 17 residues in the CDR3. The germline gives CDR1 SGHNT, CDR2 YYREEE (reference sequence). CDR3 sequence: CASSSDRGGSGANVLTF. DNA of the CDR3: TGTGCCAGCAGTTCCGACAGGGGCGGCTCTGGGGCCAACGTCCTGACTTTC.